This TCR beta chain is from a study of CD8 T cells in ankylosing spondylitis. Study-wide results and caveats: Reports of some motif variants in reactive arthritis synovial fluid and blood predate this one. For ankylosing spondylitis blood, a TCR beta motif of several highly homologous variants appeared characteristic. Reported data indicate significant enrichment of disease-linked clones within matched ankylosing spondylitis synovial fluid.

The authors made TCR beta libraries by quantitative 5'-RACE with molecular barcodes. TCRdb passed the 5' RACE reads through MiXCR, listing each CDR3 protein once. Of roughly 670,000 distinct CDR3 sequences detected, around a fifth appear once; the ten largest clones hold under 20%. The CDR3 runs 15 residues. Germline V lookup: CDR1 SEHNR, CDR2 FQNEAQ (reference sequence). The germline V and J ends were trimmed by 3 bases and 4 bases, with 16 bases remaining between them. This clonotype came up a few times. Its target is not known. The TCR was taken from a male donor with ankylosing spondylitis. This chain uses TRBV7-9 with TRBJ2-7, with D maybe TRBD2 (7 bases). Sequenced material: blood, either unsorted or a sorted T cell fraction (not recorded which). The DNA of the CDR3 is TGTGCCAGCAGCTTCGGGGGGCCGAGGCTTTACGAGCAGTACTTC. Amino acid sequence: CASSFGGPRLYEQYF.